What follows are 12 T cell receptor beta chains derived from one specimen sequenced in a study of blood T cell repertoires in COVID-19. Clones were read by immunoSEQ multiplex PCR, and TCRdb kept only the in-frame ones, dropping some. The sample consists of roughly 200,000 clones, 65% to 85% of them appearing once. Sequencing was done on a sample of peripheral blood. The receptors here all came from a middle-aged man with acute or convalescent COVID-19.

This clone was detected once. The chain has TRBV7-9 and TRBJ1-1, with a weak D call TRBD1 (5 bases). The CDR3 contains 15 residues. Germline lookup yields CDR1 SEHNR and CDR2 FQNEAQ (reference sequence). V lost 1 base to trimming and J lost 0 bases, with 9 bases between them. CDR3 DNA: TGTGCCAGCAGCTTAGATAGACAGATGAACACTGAAGCTTTCTTT. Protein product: CASSLDRQMNTEAFF.

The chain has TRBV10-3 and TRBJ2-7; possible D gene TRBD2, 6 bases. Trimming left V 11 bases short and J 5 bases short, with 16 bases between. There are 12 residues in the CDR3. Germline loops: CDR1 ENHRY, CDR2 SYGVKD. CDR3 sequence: CAPLVGGNEQYF. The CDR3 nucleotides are TGTGCCCCCCTCGTTGGGGGGAACGAGCAGTACTTC.

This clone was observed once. The CDR3 DNA reads as TGTGCCAGCAGCTCTGAATCGGGGGGTTATCAGCCCCAGCATTTT. As protein: CASSSESGGYQPQHF. The chain joins TRBV7-2 to TRBJ1-5, with D perhaps TRBD1 (5 bases). The CDR3 runs 15 residues. CDR1 is SGHTA and CDR2 is FQGNSA in the germline V gene. V dropped 4 bases and J dropped 5 bases, with 15 bases sitting between them. Based on the CDR3 plus reference TRBV7-2 and TRBJ1-5, the full variable domain is GAGVSQSPSNKVTEKGKDVELRCDPISGHTALYWYRQSLGQGLEFLIYFQGNSAPDKSGLPSDRFSAERTGGSVSTLTIQRTQQEDSAVYLCASSSESGGYQPQHFGDGTRLSIL.

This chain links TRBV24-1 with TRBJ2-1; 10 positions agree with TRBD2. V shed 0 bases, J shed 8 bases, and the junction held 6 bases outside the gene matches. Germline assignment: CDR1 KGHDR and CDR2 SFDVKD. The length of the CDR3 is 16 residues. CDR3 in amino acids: CATSDLNSGRSDEQFF. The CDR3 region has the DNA TGTGCCACCAGTGATTTGAATAGCGGGAGGTCGGATGAGCAGTTCTTC.

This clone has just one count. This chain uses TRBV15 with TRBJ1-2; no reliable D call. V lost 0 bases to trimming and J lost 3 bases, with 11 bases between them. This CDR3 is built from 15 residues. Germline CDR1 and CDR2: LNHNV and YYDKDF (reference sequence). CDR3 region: CATSRDIPLYYGYTF. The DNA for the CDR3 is TGTGCCACCAGCAGAGATATACCGCTATACTATGGCTACACCTTC.

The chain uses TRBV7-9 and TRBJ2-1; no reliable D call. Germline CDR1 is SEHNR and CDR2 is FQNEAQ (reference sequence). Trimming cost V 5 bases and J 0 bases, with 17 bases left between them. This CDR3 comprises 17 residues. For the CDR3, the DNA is TGTGCCAGCAGCCCACCACCTCCCCTGAGCTCCTACAATGAGCAGTTCTTC. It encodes CASSPPPPLSSYNEQFF.

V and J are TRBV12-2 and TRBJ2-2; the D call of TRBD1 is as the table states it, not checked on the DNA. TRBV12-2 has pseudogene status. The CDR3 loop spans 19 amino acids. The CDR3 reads CASRLPGPGQTTNTGELFF. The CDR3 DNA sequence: TGTGCAAGTCGCTTACCCGGACCGGGACAGACGACGAACACCGGGGAGCTGTTTTTT.

The DNA for the CDR3 is TGCAGCGCTCTCTTATCAGGGATGGAGACCCAGTACTTC. Its protein is CSALLSGMETQYF. The genes are TRBV29-1 and TRBJ2-5; D possibly corresponds to TRBD1 (5 bases). CDR1 SQVTM and CDR2 ANQGSEA come from the germline V gene. Trimming removed 7 bases at V and 5 bases at J, with 17 bases between. The CDR3 extends over 13 amino acids.

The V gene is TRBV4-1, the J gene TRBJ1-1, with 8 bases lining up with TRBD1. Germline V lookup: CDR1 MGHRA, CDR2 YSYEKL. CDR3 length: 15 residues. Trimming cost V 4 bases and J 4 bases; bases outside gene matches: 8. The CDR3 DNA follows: TGCGCCAGCAGCCTCTTACCCGGACAGGGCACTGAAGCTTTCTTT. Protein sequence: CASSLLPGQGTEAFF.

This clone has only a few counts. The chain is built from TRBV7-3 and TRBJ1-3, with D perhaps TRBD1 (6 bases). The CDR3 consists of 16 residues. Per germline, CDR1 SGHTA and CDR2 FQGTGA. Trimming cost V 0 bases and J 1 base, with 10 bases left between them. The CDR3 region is CASSLTGGNSGNTIYF. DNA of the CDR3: TGTGCCAGCAGCTTAACAGGGGGTAATTCTGGAAACACCATATATTTT.

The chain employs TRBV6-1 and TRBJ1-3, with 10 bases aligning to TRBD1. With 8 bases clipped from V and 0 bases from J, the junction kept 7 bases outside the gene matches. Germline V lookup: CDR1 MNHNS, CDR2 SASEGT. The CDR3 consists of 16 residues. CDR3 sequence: CASGEGTGVSGNTIYF. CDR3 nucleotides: TGTGCCAGCGGAGAAGGGACAGGGGTCTCTGGAAACACCATATATTTT.

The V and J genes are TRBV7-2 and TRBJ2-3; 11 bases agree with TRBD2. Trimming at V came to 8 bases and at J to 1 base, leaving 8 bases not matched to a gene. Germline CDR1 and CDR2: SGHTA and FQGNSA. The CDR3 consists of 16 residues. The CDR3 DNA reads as TGTGCCAGCGTCAGTACTAGCGGGAGTGGCACAGATACGCAGTATTTT. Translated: CASVSTSGSGTDTQYF.